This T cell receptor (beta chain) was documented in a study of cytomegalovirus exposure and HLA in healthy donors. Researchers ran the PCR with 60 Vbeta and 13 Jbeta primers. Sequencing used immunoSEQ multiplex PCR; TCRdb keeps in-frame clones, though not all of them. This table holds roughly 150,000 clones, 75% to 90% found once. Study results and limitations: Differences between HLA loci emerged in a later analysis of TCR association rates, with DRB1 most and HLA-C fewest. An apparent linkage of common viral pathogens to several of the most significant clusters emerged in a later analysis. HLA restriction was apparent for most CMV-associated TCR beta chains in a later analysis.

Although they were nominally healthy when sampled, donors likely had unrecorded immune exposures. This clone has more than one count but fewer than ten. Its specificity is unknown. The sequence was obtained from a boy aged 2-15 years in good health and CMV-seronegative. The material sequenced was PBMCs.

CDR3 loop: CASDFPSGIREQYF. The CDR3 DNA reads as TGTGCCAGCGATTTTCCTAGCGGGATCCGCGAGCAGTACTTC. The chain joins TRBV2 to TRBJ2-7, with 9 bases identical to TRBD2. CDR3 size: 14 residues. Germline trimming cut 8 bases from V and 6 bases from J; bases unmatched to any gene: 11. Per germline, CDR1 SNHLY and CDR2 FYNNEI.